Shown below are 17 T cell receptor beta chains from a single sample sequenced in a study of T cell responses to AZD1222 COVID-19 vaccine. Clones were read by immunoSEQ multiplex PCR, and TCRdb kept only the in-frame ones, dropping some. The sample records about 200,000 clones, approximately 86% being singletons. The starting material was peripheral blood, obtained on day 0 of AZD1222 vaccination. The receptors here all came from an adult in good health.

The J gene is TRBJ2-5, the V gene TRBV5-4; 8 nucleotides line up with TRBD2. Germline values: CDR1 SGHNT, CDR2 YYREEE (reference sequence). The CDR3 contains 16 residues. Trimming at V came to 4 bases and at J to 5 bases, leaving 13 bases not matched to a gene. The CDR3 DNA follows: TGTGCCAGCAGCCCCCGTGGCGGGGGGCCAGGGGAGACCCAGTACTTC. This encodes CASSPRGGGPGETQYF.

This chain joins TRBV7-9 and TRBJ1-4, with 9 nucleotides matching TRBD1. Germline V lookup: CDR1 SEHNR, CDR2 FQNEAQ (reference sequence). There are 14 residues in the CDR3. Trimming at V came to 0 bases and at J to 8 bases, leaving 1 base not matched to a gene. CDR3 protein: CASSLATGGEKLFF. In DNA, the CDR3 is TGTGCCAGCAGCTTAGCGACAGGGGGGGAAAAACTGTTTTTT.

This chain uses TRBV7-3 with TRBJ1-1; D call uncertain. The CDR3 runs to 13 residues. The V gene's germline CDR1 is SGHTA and CDR2 FQGTGA. Trimming took off 5 bases at V and 1 base at J, with 8 bases between the two ends. In DNA, the CDR3 is TGTGCCAGCAGCCGCCGGCAGAACACTGAAGCTTTCTTT. Its protein product is CASSRRQNTEAFF.

This chain uses TRBV9 with TRBJ1-5; TRBD1 matches at 9 bases. Germline V gene data show CDR1 as SGDLS and CDR2 as YYNGEE. This CDR3 region has 16 residues. With V trimmed by 3 bases and J by 2 bases, 6 bases remained unmatched. Here the CDR3 reads CASSAGTGNGNQPQHF. The DNA of the CDR3 is TGTGCCAGCAGCGCCGGGACAGGGAACGGCAATCAGCCCCAGCATTTT. Variable domain in full (rest from reference TRBV9 and TRBJ1-5): DSGVTQTPKHLITATGQRVTLRCSPRSGDLSVYWYQQSLDQGLQFLIQYYNGEERAKGNILERFSAQQFPDLHSELNLSSLELGDSALYFCASSAGTGNGNQPQHFGDGTRLSIL.

The chain carries TRBV19 and TRBJ2-7; D possibly corresponds to TRBD1 (7 bases). Trimming cost V 6 bases and J 0 bases, with 15 bases left between them. Germline V gives CDR1 LNHDA, CDR2 SQIVND (reference sequence). There are 15 residues in the CDR3. The chain's CDR3 is CASSRGTVGSYEQYF. The DNA of the CDR3 is TGTGCCAGTAGCCGGGGGACAGTTGGCTCCTACGAGCAGTACTTC.

This chain connects TRBV5-1 to TRBJ1-4; 8 bases agree with TRBD1. The germline V gene encodes CDR1 SGHRS and CDR2 YFSETQ. With 0 bases clipped from V and 1 base from J, the junction kept 5 bases outside the gene matches. The CDR3 runs 17 residues. The CDR3 DNA follows: TGCGCCAGCAGCTTGGTCAGGGGGCAGGGAACTAATGAAAAACTGTTTTTT. Its translation: CASSLVRGQGTNEKLFF.

The chain recombines TRBV18 with TRBJ2-7, with D perhaps TRBD2 (7 bases). The CDR3 has 16 amino acids. The V gene lost 1 base and the J gene lost 7 bases, with 20 bases spanning the gap. The germline gives CDR1 KGHSH, CDR2 LQKENI. The CDR3 loop reads CASSPLGGGAPREQYF. The CDR3 DNA sequence: TGTGCCAGCTCACCACTGGGCGGGGGCGCCCCGAGGGAGCAGTACTTC.

The chain couples TRBV15 to TRBJ2-7; TRBD1 might be the D (5 bases). This CDR3 comprises 15 residues. Deletions cut 1 base from V and 4 bases from J, with 14 bases between. Germline CDR1 reads LNHNV; CDR2 reads YYDKDF (reference sequence). In DNA, the CDR3 is TGTGCCACCAGCAGAGGACTGGGGCCAGATTACGAGCAGTACTTC. It is translated as CATSRGLGPDYEQYF.

V gene TRBV12-3 or TRBV12-4 combines with J gene TRBJ2-3, with 7 bases identical to TRBD1. The CDR3 length is 13 residues. The junction had 5 bases not matched to a gene; V was cut back by 5 bases and J by 6 bases. The CDR3 coding sequence is TGTGCCAGCAGTCAGGGACAGTTTGATACGCAGTATTTT. This sequence encodes CASSQGQFDTQYF.

The chain has TRBV7-3 and TRBJ1-1, with D unresolved. In germline, CDR1 is SGHTA, CDR2 FQGTGA. V gave up 0 bases and J gave up 4 bases, with 15 bases separating them. The CDR3 covers 16 residues. This CDR3 reads CASSLTLSELGTEAFF. CDR3 sequence (DNA): TGTGCCAGCAGCTTAACGTTGTCAGAGCTGGGCACTGAAGCTTTCTTT.

The V call is TRBV2, the J call TRBJ1-4, with D uncertain. V lost 3 bases and J lost 5, with 7 bases in between. Germline CDR1 is SNHLY and CDR2 is FYNNEI. This CDR3 region has 13 residues. CDR3 DNA sequence: TGTGCCAGCAGTGAGGGCAGGAATGAAAAACTGTTTTTT. Translated, it gives CASSEGRNEKLFF.

The rearrangement uses TRBV2 and TRBJ2-5; 8 positions agree with TRBD1. The germline V gene encodes CDR1 SNHLY and CDR2 FYNNEI. This CDR3 is 14 amino acids long. J was trimmed by 5 bases and V by 3 bases; bases with no gene match: 5. This CDR3 reads CASSDGTGGETQYF. The CDR3 DNA reads as TGTGCCAGCAGTGACGGTACAGGGGGGGAGACCCAGTACTTC.

V is TRBV5-1 and J is TRBJ2-7; TRBD1 aligns across 10 bases. V was pared by 0 bases and J by 2 bases, with 5 bases of the junction left unmatched. Germline V CDR1 and CDR2: SGHRS, YFSETQ. The CDR3 contains 16 residues. CDR3 loop: CASSLAPGQGPYEQYF. The CDR3 DNA reads TGCGCCAGCAGCTTGGCTCCGGGACAGGGGCCCTACGAGCAGTACTTC.

V and J are TRBV6-6 and TRBJ1-2; possibly TRBD1 for D (6 bases). The CDR3 loop spans 13 amino acids. With 6 bases removed from V and 4 bases from J, the gap between germline ends came to 12 bases. Germline V gives CDR1 MNHNY, CDR2 SVGAGI (reference sequence). The CDR3 reads CASSSDRRYGYTF. DNA of the CDR3: TGTGCCAGCAGCTCTGACAGGCGCTATGGCTACACCTTC.

The rearrangement joins TRBV27 to TRBJ1-1; D is ambiguous. V gave up 8 bases and J gave up 5 bases, with 18 bases separating them. CDR1 is MNHEY, CDR2 SMNVEV, per germline (reference sequence). This CDR3 is built from 14 residues. The CDR3 reads CASLRKGVETEAFF. The CDR3 DNA reads TGTGCCAGCTTACGAAAGGGAGTAGAGACTGAAGCTTTCTTT.

The CDR3: CASSFTGTDTQYF. Here the CDR3 DNA reads TGTGCCAGCAGCTTTACCGGGACAGATACGCAGTATTTT. The chain has TRBV5-6 and TRBJ2-3; D uncertain. The V end was cut by 2 bases, the J end by 3 bases, with 7 bases between. The CDR3 spans 13 residues. Looked up from germline, CDR1 is SGHDT and CDR2 is YYEEEE.

The chain joins TRBV11-1 to TRBJ1-6, with TRBD1 matching over 9 bases. With 6 bases clipped from V and 4 bases from J, the junction kept 7 bases outside the gene matches. CDR1 and CDR2 (germline): SGHAT, FQDESV (reference sequence). The CDR3 extends over 16 amino acids. Here the CDR3 DNA reads TGTGCCAGCAGAAGTACAGGGGGCTCGTATAATTCACCCCTCCACTTT. Translated, it gives CASRSTGGSYNSPLHF.